Shown below are 11 T cell receptor beta chains from a single sample sequenced in a study of blood T cell repertoires in COVID-19. Using immunoSEQ multiplex PCR, the repertoire was profiled, and TCRdb retains in-frame clones only, with some absent. The data contain 250,000 to 350,000 clones, roughly 85% of them singletons. Sequences were obtained from PBMCs or T cells enriched from blood (not recorded which). These receptors were collected from a woman in her forties or fifties who had recovered from COVID-19.

The V and J genes are TRBV9 and TRBJ1-2, with 10 bases that match TRBD1. Germline values: CDR1 SGDLS, CDR2 YYNGEE. Trimming cost V 1 base and J 7 bases; bases outside gene matches: 7. The CDR3 spans 15 residues. Here the CDR3 reads CASSVSGTGAGGYTF. CDR3 bases: TGTGCCAGCAGCGTATCCGGGACAGGGGCTGGTGGCTACACCTTC. Looking up the rest from reference TRBV9 and TRBJ1-2 gives the full variable domain: DSGVTQTPKHLITATGQRVTLRCSPRSGDLSVYWYQQSLDQGLQFLIQYYNGEERAKGNILERFSAQQFPDLHSELNLSSLELGDSALYFCASSVSGTGAGGYTFGSGTRLTVV.

This chain uses TRBV5-1 with TRBJ1-1, with D perhaps TRBD1 (5 bases). Trimming removed 4 bases from V and 6 bases from J, with 19 bases in between. Germline CDR1 reads SGHRS; CDR2 reads YFSETQ. CDR3 length equals 15 residues. The CDR3 bases are TGCGCCAGCAGCCCCCTAGAAGGGGAGCGGGCTGAAGCTTTCTTT. As protein: CASSPLEGERAEAFF.

The genes are TRBV18 and TRBJ2-7; 9 bases agree with TRBD2. CDR1 and CDR2 (germline): KGHSH, LQKENI. The CDR3 length is 15 residues. V shed 2 bases, J shed 4 bases, and the junction held 6 bases outside the gene matches. CDR3 nucleotide sequence: TGTGCCAGCTCACCAGATAGCGGGAGAGTTTACGAGCAGTACTTC. The encoded protein is CASSPDSGRVYEQYF.

The CDR3, as DNA: TGTGCCAGCACCCAGGGTACGAACGAGCAGTACTTC. Translation: CASTQGTNEQYF. The chain recombines TRBV6-5 with TRBJ2-7, with a possible D match to TRBD1 (5 bases). The CDR3 length is 12 residues. The germline gives CDR1 MNHEY, CDR2 SVGAGI. V was trimmed by 7 bases and J by 5 bases, leaving 12 bases between them.

This clone was seen a handful of times. This chain connects TRBV5-1 to TRBJ2-7, with D possibly TRBD1 on 6 matching bases. The ends were cut back, 3 bases at V and 2 bases at J, with 12 bases in the middle. This CDR3 spans 14 amino acids. Looked up from germline, CDR1 is SGHRS and CDR2 is YFSETQ. For the CDR3, the DNA is TGCGCCAGCAGCTACCTAACAGGGACCTACGAGCAGTACTTC. Protein: CASSYLTGTYEQYF.

The CDR3 DNA reads as TGTGCCAGTAGTCTACCAAGGGGACAGGGTATTCGGAACTATGGCTACACCTTC. Protein sequence: CASSLPRGQGIRNYGYTF. The J gene is TRBJ1-2, the V gene TRBV19; 9 positions agree with TRBD1. Germline V CDR1 and CDR2: LNHDA, SQIVND (reference sequence). The CDR3 totals 18 residues. J lost 2 bases, V lost 5 bases, and 15 bases had no gene match.

The J gene is TRBJ1-4, the V gene TRBV4-2; no clear D gene. The CDR3 spans 18 residues. Per the germline V gene, CDR1 is LGHNA and CDR2 is YNFKEQ. V dropped 2 bases and J dropped 0 bases, with 16 bases sitting between them. CDR3 sequence reads: CASSQRLGGTPTNEKLFF. CDR3 nucleotides: TGTGCCAGCAGCCAAAGATTAGGAGGAACCCCAACTAATGAAAAACTGTTTTTT.

The gene calls are TRBV5-6 and TRBJ2-2, with D perhaps TRBD1 (8 bases). Germline loops: CDR1 SGHDT, CDR2 YYEEEE. This CDR3 spans 15 amino acids. Deletions cut 2 bases from V and 3 bases from J, with 11 bases between. CDR3 DNA sequence: TGTGCCAGCAGCTTAACAGGGGGGGACACCGGGGAGCTGTTTTTT. This encodes CASSLTGGDTGELFF.

The chain couples TRBV11-3 to TRBJ1-1; the match to TRBD1 covers 7 bases. There are 13 residues in the CDR3. V dropped 0 bases and J dropped 8; count of bases not matched to a gene: 3. Germline V gene data show CDR1 as SGHNT and CDR2 as YENEEA. The CDR3 DNA is TGTGCCAGCAGCTTAGACCAGACAGGGGAAGCTTTCTTT. Its protein product is CASSLDQTGEAFF.

Notes on this clone: Different DNA sequences within this sample yield the same CDR3. The V and J genes are TRBV6-5 and TRBJ1-2; weak D call: TRBD1 (6 bases). Per germline, CDR1 MNHEY and CDR2 SVGAGI. This CDR3 has 13 amino acids. V lost 5 bases, J lost 2 bases, and 9 bases lay in between. The CDR3 spells CASSPDRNYGYTF. In DNA form, the CDR3 reads TGTGCCAGCAGTCCGGACAGAAACTATGGCTACACCTTC.

This chain joins TRBV4-1 and TRBJ1-2; no clear D. V lost 0 bases to trimming and J lost 8 bases, with 10 bases between them. Germline V lookup: CDR1 MGHRA, CDR2 YSYEKL. The CDR3 runs to 13 residues. The CDR3 coding sequence is TGCGCCAGCAGCCAAGAGAGCCGTAGAGGCTACACCTTC. Amino acids: CASSQESRRGYTF.